This T cell receptor beta chain came from a study of cytomegalovirus exposure and HLA in healthy donors. Study outcomes and limitations: It was reportedly the case that the classifier diagnosed cytomegalovirus status with high specificity and sensitivity.

The germline V gene has CDR1 SGHNT and CDR2 YYREEE (reference sequence). V was pared by 6 bases and J by 0 bases, with 15 bases between. The CDR3 loop spans 15 amino acids. PCR employed 60 Vbeta and 13 Jbeta primers. The method was immunoSEQ multiplex PCR; TCRdb's version includes in-frame clones alone and lacks a portion of them. Of about 130,000 clones detected, roughly 74% appear once; the ten largest clones hold approximately 7%. Of note for this clone: Its specificity is not known.

The material sequenced was PBMCs. V is TRBV5-4 and J is TRBJ1-1, with D perhaps TRBD1 (5 bases). The source is a middle-aged man in good health and CMV-seropositive. The CDR3 region has the DNA TGTGCCAGCACTAATGCCAGGGAACTGAACACTGAAGCTTTCTTT. It is translated as CASTNARELNTEAFF.